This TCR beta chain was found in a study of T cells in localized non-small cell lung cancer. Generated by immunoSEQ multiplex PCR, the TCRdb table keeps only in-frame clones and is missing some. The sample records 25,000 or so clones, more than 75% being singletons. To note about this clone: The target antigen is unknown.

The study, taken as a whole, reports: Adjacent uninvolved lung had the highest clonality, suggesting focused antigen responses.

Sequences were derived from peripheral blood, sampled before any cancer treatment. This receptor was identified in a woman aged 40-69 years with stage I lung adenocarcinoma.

The CDR3 loop is CASSIRELAEDEQFF. The CDR3 DNA reads as TGTGCCAGTAGTATCCGGGAACTAGCGGAGGATGAGCAGTTCTTC. V gene TRBV19 combines with J gene TRBJ2-1; TRBD2 matches at 8 bases. V lost 3 bases and J lost 8; bases outside the gene matches: 9. The CDR3 has 15 amino acids. From germline, CDR1 is LNHDA and CDR2 SQIVND (reference sequence).